The T cell receptor (beta chain) under discussion was sequenced for a study of blood T cell repertoires in COVID-19. Study context: From T cells, B-cell-depleted T cells, or PBMCs came the material, which was cDNA or gDNA.

CDR3 length: 17 residues. Germline V gene sequence: CDR1 SGHNT, CDR2 YYREEE (reference sequence). J was trimmed by 1 base and V by 3 bases; bases with no gene match: 11. Original processing notes: By means of reference gene primer amplification, nucleated cell counts were estimated. Profiled with immunoSEQ multiplex PCR; TCRdb holds only in-frame clones, not every one. V, J and clone size reflect that table, while D and trimming were determined from the DNA. The data hold around 320,000 clones, with 88% observed a single time. The sequence was obtained from a woman aged 25 to 45 who had recovered from COVID-19. Sequencing input: peripheral blood. The V gene is TRBV5-4, the J gene TRBJ2-3, with 7 bases lining up with TRBD2. This CDR3 is CASSSLQLAGRTDTQYF. The CDR3 nucleotides are TGTGCCAGCAGCTCGCTCCAATTAGCGGGTCGCACAGATACGCAGTATTTT.